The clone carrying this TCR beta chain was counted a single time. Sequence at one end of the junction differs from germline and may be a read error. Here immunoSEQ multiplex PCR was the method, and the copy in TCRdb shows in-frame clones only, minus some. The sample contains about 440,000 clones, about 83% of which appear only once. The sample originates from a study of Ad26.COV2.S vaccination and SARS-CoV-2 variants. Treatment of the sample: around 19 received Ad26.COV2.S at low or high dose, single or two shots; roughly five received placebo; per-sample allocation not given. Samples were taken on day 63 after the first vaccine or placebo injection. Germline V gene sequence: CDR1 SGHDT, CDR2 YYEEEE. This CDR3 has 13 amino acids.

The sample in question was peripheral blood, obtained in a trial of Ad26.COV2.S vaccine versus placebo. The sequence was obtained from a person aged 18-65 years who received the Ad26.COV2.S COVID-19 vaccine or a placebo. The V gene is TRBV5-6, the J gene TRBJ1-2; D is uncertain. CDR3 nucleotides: TGTGCCAGCAGCTTGGCTGGGGTTTCATTGATCCCCTTC. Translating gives CASSLAGVSLIPF.